This entry lists 27 T cell receptor beta chains sequenced from one sample in a study (dated by TCRdb to about 2015). Preparation of the library involved 5' RACE. Sequencing was carried out with an Illumina MiSeq. Using fastp at Q25 and MiXCR, TCRdb reprocessed the public reads and kept productive beta chains. One record per CDR3 amino acid sequence lists the most common genes and DNA. The sample table shows about 54,000 distinct CDR3 sequences, and about 15% are seen once. The ten largest clones take up about 2.2% of the sample. Material: naive CD4+ T cells sorted from blood. What the cell subset or site label conveys for this sample: naive CD4+ T cells, CD4+CD45RA+CD25-. The receptors shown here come from a female donor with breast cancer.

This clonotype was recorded many times. J is TRBJ2-3 and V is TRBV7-9; no clear D gene. V was trimmed by 1 base and J by 2 bases, leaving 16 bases between them. There are 17 residues in the CDR3. CDR1 and CDR2 from the germline V gene are SEHNR and FQNEAQ (reference sequence). In DNA, the CDR3 is TGTGCCAGCAGCTTAGGATCGCTGCAACTTTCCACAGATACGCAGTATTTT. As protein: CASSLGSLQLSTDTQYF.

The chain carries TRBV30 and TRBJ2-6, with 8 bases aligning to TRBD2. The germline V gene encodes CDR1 GTSNPN and CDR2 SVGIG (reference sequence). The CDR3 extends over 15 amino acids. J gave up 12 bases and V 2 bases, and 12 bases lay outside the gene matches. CDR3 amino acids: CAWSNFGGAVSVLTF. CDR3 coding DNA: TGTGCCTGGAGTAATTTCGGGGGGGCAGTAAGCGTCCTGACTTTC. Complete variable domain (other parts from reference TRBV30 and TRBJ2-6): SQTIHQWPATLVQPVGSPLSLECTVEGTSNPNLYWYRQAAGRGLQLLFYSVGIGQISSEVPQNLSASRPQDRQFILSSKKLLLSDSGFYLCAWSNFGGAVSVLTFGAGSRLTVL.

This clonotype was detected only a few times. One base away lies a much larger clone, so this may be a sequencing read error. The V and J genes are TRBV7-3 and TRBJ2-1, with D unresolved. The germline gives CDR1 SGHTA, CDR2 FQGTGA. CDR3 length equals 15 residues. V lost 7 bases, J lost 5 bases, and 18 bases lay in between. CDR3 residues: CASNSQSGYDNEQFF. The DNA of the CDR3 is TGTGCCAGCAACTCCCAGAGTGGTTACGACAATGAGCAGTTCTTC.

With respect to this clonotype: A much larger clone lies a single base off, so this may be a read error. The chain is built from TRBV20-1 and TRBJ1-2, with D possibly matching TRBD1 (5 bases). The CDR3 spans 13 residues. Per the germline V gene, CDR1 is DFQATT and CDR2 is SNEGSKA (reference sequence). CDR3 coding DNA: TGCAGTGCTGGAGATGGGGGAGTAAATGGCTACACCTTC. It yields the protein CSAGDGGVNGYTF.

This clonotype was observed at least ten times. The CDR3 nucleotides are TGTGCCAGCAGCTACTTAGGGGGGCTTACCTACAATGAGCAGTTCTTC. This codes for CASSYLGGLTYNEQFF. V and J are TRBV7-2 and TRBJ2-1, with D perhaps given as TRBD1 or TRBD2 (6 bases each). The CDR3 length is 16 residues. Germline V lookup: CDR1 SGHTA, CDR2 FQGNSA. The V end lost 4 bases, the J end lost 2 bases, and 15 bases lay between the germline ends.

The table lists this clonotype with a few counts. The DNA for the CDR3 is TGCGCCAGCAGCTCCGGACTAGCGGGATCCGGGGAGCTGTTTTTT. It encodes CASSSGLAGSGELFF. The V and J genes are TRBV5-1 and TRBJ2-2; 12 bases align to TRBD2. Germline values: CDR1 SGHRS, CDR2 YFSETQ. Trimming removed 3 bases from V and 6 bases from J; junction bases left unmatched: 3. The CDR3 has 15 amino acids.

In its sample, this clonotype was seen a few times. This chain uses TRBV18 with TRBJ2-5; no clear D. V lost 3 bases, J lost 1 base, and 3 bases lay in between. CDR3 size: 12 residues. Germline CDR1 KGHSH, CDR2 LQKENI. Here the CDR3 reads CASSPGQETQYF. The CDR3 DNA follows: TGTGCCAGCTCACCGGGCCAAGAGACCCAGTACTTC.

The table lists this clonotype with many counts. The rearrangement links TRBV6-5 to TRBJ2-7; D may be TRBD2 (5 bases). V gave up 8 bases and J gave up 3 bases, with 17 bases separating them. This CDR3 is 14 amino acids long. Per the germline V gene, CDR1 is MNHEY and CDR2 is SVGAGI. The CDR3 DNA reads as TGTGCCAGCGCAACGAGGCGGAGGAACTACGAGCAGTACTTC. Encoded protein: CASATRRRNYEQYF.

This clonotype has more than one count but fewer than ten. J is TRBJ2-7 and V is TRBV7-9; 7 bases align to TRBD1. The V and J ends lost 8 bases and 0 bases, in that order; junction bases with no gene match: 4. The CDR3 has 13 amino acids. Germline CDR1 reads SEHNR; CDR2 reads FQNEAQ (reference sequence). DNA of the CDR3: TGTGCCAGCGCGAGGGACAGCTCCTACGAGCAGTACTTC. Its translation is CASARDSSYEQYF.

Only a few counts were recorded for this clonotype. CDR3 nucleotides: TGCGCCAGCAGCGACGGGACAGGGGTTGTGAACACTGAAGCTTTCTTT. Its protein product is CASSDGTGVVNTEAFF. The chain joins TRBV5-1 to TRBJ1-1; TRBD1 matches at 10 bases. The length of the CDR3 is 16 residues. Germline trimming cut 4 bases from V and 0 bases from J; bases unmatched to any gene: 6. In germline, CDR1 is SGHRS, CDR2 YFSETQ.

This clonotype was counted many times. The rearrangement links TRBV7-2 to TRBJ2-6; 7 bases are shared with TRBD2. Germline V gene sequence: CDR1 SGHTA, CDR2 FQGNSA. CDR3 length: 18 amino acids. With 5 bases clipped from V and 0 bases from J, the junction kept 10 bases outside the gene matches. Here the CDR3 reads CASSPTRGSYSGANVLTF. The DNA of the CDR3 is TGTGCCAGCAGCCCCACGCGGGGGAGCTACTCTGGGGCCAACGTCCTGACTTTC.

Comment on this clonotype: Likely a read error: the CDR3 ends without its conserved phenylalanine or tryptophan. The chain uses TRBV9 and TRBJ1-1; 9 nucleotides agree with TRBD1. Germline assignment: CDR1 SGDLS and CDR2 YYNGEE. J gave up 4 bases and V 3 bases, and 7 bases lay outside the gene matches. The CDR3 consists of 15 residues. CDR3 nucleotides: TGTGCCAGCAGCGCGCTACAGGGGGCAGGCACTGAAGCTTTCTCT. Amino acids: CASSALQGAGTEAFS.

The CDR3 sequence is CSAREGALYTEAFF. The CDR3 DNA is TGCAGTGCTAGAGAGGGGGCGTTATACACTGAAGCTTTCTTT. The V and J genes are TRBV20-1 and TRBJ1-1; TRBD1 might be the D (6 bases). Germline CDR1 is DFQATT and CDR2 is SNEGSKA (reference sequence). The ends were cut back, 0 bases at V and 3 bases at J, with 11 bases in the middle. The CDR3 is 14 residues long.

The gene calls are TRBV4-1 and TRBJ1-5; D ambiguous. This CDR3 has 17 residues. The germline CDR1 and CDR2 sequences are MGHRA and YSYEKL. V was pared by 2 bases and J by 2 bases, with 16 bases between. CDR3 region: CASSQMTRAFGNQPQHF. As DNA, the CDR3 is TGCGCCAGCAGCCAAATGACCCGGGCGTTTGGCAATCAGCCCCAGCATTTT.

This clonotype has just one count. This may stem from a read error, because a much larger clone lies one nucleotide away. Without the conserved terminal phenylalanine or tryptophan, this CDR3 likely stems from a read error. The chain carries TRBV7-3 and TRBJ1-2; D is perhaps TRBD1 (5 bases). The CDR3 has 13 amino acids. Looked up from germline, CDR1 is SGHTA and CDR2 is FQGTGA. V was pared by 3 bases and J by 7 bases, with 12 bases between. The CDR3 DNA follows: TGTGCCAGCAGCTTCGGGACGGGGACTGGCTACACCCTC. Translation: CASSFGTGTGYTL.

The sample holds many counts of this clonotype. This chain uses TRBV5-5 with TRBJ2-3, with D perhaps TRBD1 (6 bases). The V gene lost 3 bases and the J gene lost 6 bases, with 8 bases spanning the gap. This CDR3 has 12 residues. Germline CDR1 and CDR2: SGHKS and YYEKEE (reference sequence). The DNA for the CDR3 is TGTGCCAGCAGCTACGGACAGGATACGCAGTATTTT. Its translation: CASSYGQDTQYF.

V gene TRBV7-9 combines with J gene TRBJ1-2; D is unclear. CDR1 and CDR2 (germline): SEHNR, FQNEAQ (reference sequence). Trimming left V 3 bases short and J 5 bases short, with 7 bases between. CDR3 length equals 12 residues. The DNA of the CDR3 is TGTGCCAGCAGCTTCGGAACATATGGCTACACCTTC. Amino acid sequence: CASSFGTYGYTF.

The rearrangement joins TRBV5-1 to TRBJ2-7, with TRBD2 matching over 7 bases. The CDR3 runs 13 residues. Trimming took 4 bases from V and 3 from J; bases not matched to a gene: 4. Germline V gene lookup returns CDR1 SGHRS and CDR2 YFSETQ. CDR3 DNA sequence: TGCGCCAGCAGCGCGGGAGCCCTCTACGAGCAGTACTTC. This sequence encodes CASSAGALYEQYF.

The J gene is TRBJ2-1, the V gene TRBV6-5; 10 bases align to TRBD2. Germline assignment: CDR1 MNHEY and CDR2 SVGAGI. J gave up 9 bases and V 0 bases, and 5 bases lay outside the gene matches. The CDR3 sequence is 15 residues long. The CDR3 DNA follows: TGTGCCAGCAGTTACTCCTTAGCGGGAGGTGGTGAGCAGTTCTTC. Translated, it gives CASSYSLAGGGEQFF.

This clonotype occurred many times. The chain links TRBV6-2 or TRBV6-3 to TRBJ1-1; possible D gene TRBD1, 6 bases. CDR1 is MNHEY, CDR2 SVGEGT, per germline. The CDR3 is 14 residues long. Trimming stripped 6 bases from V and 4 bases from J, with 15 bases between. The CDR3, as DNA: TGTGCCAGCAGCCACGATGGGGGGCGCACTGAAGCTTTCTTT. The encoded protein is CASSHDGGRTEAFF.

This clonotype occurred a few times. This could be a read error, since a much larger clone is one nucleotide away. The chain links TRBV29-1 to TRBJ2-7; TRBD1 agrees at 8 bases. This CDR3 has 13 amino acids. CDR1 and CDR2 (germline): SQVTM, ANQGSEA. The CDR3: CSVAGTGSYGQYF. CDR3 sequence (DNA): TGCAGCGTGGCCGGGACAGGCTCCTACGGGCAGTACTTC.

The chain uses TRBV2 and TRBJ2-1; D possibly corresponds to TRBD2 (6 bases). Germline V lookup: CDR1 SNHLY, CDR2 FYNNEI. The CDR3 is 14 residues long. With 8 bases removed from V and 3 bases from J, the gap between germline ends came to 14 bases. In nucleotides, the CDR3 is TGTGCCAGCCGATCATTAGCGGACTACAATGAGCAGTTCTTC. Translating gives CASRSLADYNEQFF.

The V gene is TRBV11-3, the J gene TRBJ1-2; TRBD1 aligns across 8 bases. V was pared by 3 bases and J by 6 bases, with 9 bases of the junction left unmatched. The germline V gene has CDR1 SGHNT and CDR2 YENEEA. The CDR3 totals 15 residues. Here the CDR3 DNA reads TGTGCCAGCAGCTTGGGGACAGGTTCGGCCCATGGCTACACCTTC. Protein sequence: CASSLGTGSAHGYTF.

This clonotype has just a few counts. J is TRBJ1-4 and V is TRBV30; D is uncertain. Per germline, CDR1 GTSNPN and CDR2 SVGIG (reference sequence). CDR3 size: 17 residues. The V end lost 2 bases, the J end lost 0 bases, and 16 bases lay between the germline ends. In DNA, the CDR3 is TGTGCCTGGAGTAGAGGGATGGAAGGCACAACTAATGAAAAACTGTTTTTT. Translated, it gives CAWSRGMEGTTNEKLFF. Looking up the rest from reference TRBV30 and TRBJ1-4 gives the full variable domain: SQTIHQWPATLVQPVGSPLSLECTVEGTSNPNLYWYRQAAGRGLQLLFYSVGIGQISSEVPQNLSASRPQDRQFILSSKKLLLSDSGFYLCAWSRGMEGTTNEKLFFGSGTQLSVL.

In this sample, this clonotype turned up many times. The rearrangement links TRBV5-1 to TRBJ2-3; possible D gene TRBD1, 5 bases. This CDR3 region has 13 residues. The V gene lost 4 bases and the J gene lost 2 bases, with 8 bases spanning the gap. From germline, CDR1 is SGHRS and CDR2 YFSETQ. The CDR3 DNA sequence: TGCGCCAGCAGCGCGGACATCACAGATACGCAGTATTTT. This sequence encodes CASSADITDTQYF.

This clonotype was picked up many times. V is TRBV12-3 or TRBV12-4 and J is TRBJ1-2; D call uncertain. The V gene lost 7 bases and the J gene lost 8 bases, with 14 bases spanning the gap. This CDR3 spans 12 amino acids. DNA for the CDR3: TGTGCCAGCACCCGGGCAGAATTGGGCTACACCTTC. Its translation: CASTRAELGYTF.

This clonotype has only a few counts. The germline gene is not matched at one end of the junction; a read error may be the cause. The chain couples TRBV10-3 to TRBJ2-5, with D uncertain. CDR1 ENHRY and CDR2 SYGVKD come from the germline V gene. The length of the CDR3 is 12 residues. The CDR3 DNA reads TGTGCCATCAGTGACACCCAAGAGTCCCAGTACTTC. It translates to CAISDTQESQYF.